Each of the 29 T cell receptor beta chains below was sequenced from the same sample in a study of CD4+ T cells in melanoma. Using immunoSEQ multiplex PCR, the repertoire was profiled, and TCRdb retains in-frame clones only, with some absent. The sample records 50,000 to 60,000 clones, approximately 74% being singletons. Material for sequencing was tumor tissue. These receptors were collected from a human donor with melanoma.

The chain combines TRBV27 with TRBJ2-7; D call uncertain. V lost 3 bases, J lost 3 bases, and 12 bases lay in between. In germline, CDR1 is MNHEY, CDR2 SMNVEV (reference sequence). The CDR3 covers 14 residues. The CDR3 sequence is CASSLSVRIYEQYF. CDR3 bases: TGTGCCAGCAGTTTGTCCGTCAGAATCTACGAGCAGTACTTC.

The table lists this clone with a few counts. The chain has TRBV10-2 and TRBJ1-5, with 7 positions matching TRBD1. Germline V CDR1 and CDR2: WSHSY, SAAADI. The CDR3 has 16 amino acids. J gave up 2 bases and V 2 bases, and 6 bases lay outside the gene matches. The CDR3 here is CASSERQGDGNQPQHF. Written as DNA, the CDR3 is TGCGCCAGCAGTGAGAGGCAGGGGGATGGCAATCAGCCCCAGCATTTT.

This sequence joins TRBV29-1 and TRBJ2-1; D not resolved. Per the germline V gene, CDR1 is SQVTM and CDR2 is ANQGSEA. V was shortened by 6 bases and J by 3 bases, with 12 bases between the two germline ends. This CDR3 region has 13 residues. CDR3 loop: CSVWPPGYNEQFF. The CDR3 DNA is TGCAGCGTCTGGCCCCCCGGCTACAATGAGCAGTTCTTC.

The J gene is TRBJ2-7, the V gene TRBV28; 10 bases are shared with TRBD1. With 5 bases clipped from V and 2 bases from J, the junction kept 6 bases outside the gene matches. This CDR3 spans 15 amino acids. The germline V gene has CDR1 MDHEN and CDR2 SYDVKM. In nucleotides, the CDR3 is TGTGCCAGCAGTGCACCGGGACAGGGGCCCTACGAGCAGTACTTC. It translates to CASSAPGQGPYEQYF.

The V and J genes are TRBV5-6 and TRBJ1-4, with D perhaps matching TRBD1 (5 bases). V was clipped by 0 bases and J by 4 bases, with 13 bases between them. Germline V gene sequence: CDR1 SGHDT, CDR2 YYEEEE. This CDR3 is built from 16 residues. Here the CDR3 reads CASSLVGGTVNEKLFF. Written as DNA, the CDR3 is TGTGCCAGCAGCTTGGTTGGGGGTACGGTTAATGAAAAACTGTTTTTT.

This clone appeared a single time. The chain links TRBV5-4 to TRBJ2-7, with TRBD1 matching 10 bases. CDR1 SGHNT and CDR2 YYREEE come from the germline V gene (reference sequence). This CDR3 has 14 amino acids. The V segment lost 4 bases and the J segment 5 bases; nucleotides outside the gene matches: 6. The CDR3 is CASSRRQGANEQYF. The DNA of the CDR3 is TGTGCCAGCAGCCGTCGACAGGGGGCAAACGAGCAGTACTTC.

The CDR3 DNA follows: TGTGCCAGCAGCCCAGGGAGCGGGGGGGCTAATTACAATGAGCAGTTCTTC. Protein: CASSPGSGGANYNEQFF. The chain carries TRBV7-6 and TRBJ2-1, with 10 bases fitting TRBD2. This CDR3 has 17 amino acids. Unmatched junction bases numbered 11, after V lost 5 bases and J lost 4 bases. Per germline, CDR1 SGHVS and CDR2 FNYEAQ.

The rearrangement links TRBV27 to TRBJ2-5, with 12 bases lining up with TRBD1. CDR3 length: 14 amino acids. From germline, CDR1 is MNHEY and CDR2 SMNVEV (reference sequence). Trimming cost V 6 bases and J 5 bases; bases outside gene matches: 4. CDR3 protein: CASSFGTGGETQYF. The CDR3 DNA follows: TGTGCCAGCAGCTTTGGGACAGGGGGCGAGACCCAGTACTTC.

The sample holds one count of this clone. The genes are TRBV5-4 and TRBJ2-1, with TRBD2 matching 7 bases. V lost 6 bases to trimming and J lost 1 base; unmatched junction nucleotides: 7. Germline V gene lookup returns CDR1 SGHNT and CDR2 YYREEE (reference sequence). The CDR3 contains 15 residues. CDR3: CASNRQGGSYNEQFF. In DNA, the CDR3 is TGTGCCAGCAATCGCCAGGGAGGGTCCTACAATGAGCAGTTCTTC.

CDR3 loop: CASSYAGGPGEQYF. CDR3 nucleotides: TGTGCCAGCAGTTATGCAGGGGGACCTGGCGAGCAGTACTTC. The chain links TRBV27 to TRBJ2-7; TRBD1 matches 7 bases. Per germline, CDR1 MNHEY and CDR2 SMNVEV (reference sequence). The CDR3 runs 14 residues. The V gene end was trimmed by 4 bases and the J gene end by 6 bases; junction bases not matched to a gene: 9.

The rearrangement uses TRBV2 and TRBJ1-2; D is perhaps TRBD1 (5 bases). V was shortened by 4 bases and J by 8 bases, with 11 bases between the two germline ends. The CDR3 consists of 12 residues. The germline CDR1 and CDR2 sequences are SNHLY and FYNNEI. CDR3 residues: CASSGQRAGYTF. CDR3 nucleotide sequence: TGTGCCAGCAGTGGACAGCGTGCGGGCTACACCTTC.

V is TRBV27 and J is TRBJ2-7, with D perhaps TRBD1 (6 bases). CDR3 length equals 15 residues. The V end lost 2 bases, the J end lost 8 bases, and 19 bases lay between the germline ends. Germline-derived CDR1 and CDR2 are MNHEY and SMNVEV (reference sequence). Written as DNA, the CDR3 is TGTGCCAGCAGTTTAGAAACAGGGCCCCCTGCGAAGCAGTACTTC. Amino acid sequence: CASSLETGPPAKQYF.

This clone was seen only a few times. The chain employs TRBV2 and TRBJ1-6; maybe TRBD1 (5 bases). Germline V gives CDR1 SNHLY, CDR2 FYNNEI. V lost 7 bases to trimming and J lost 8 bases, with 18 bases between them. CDR3 length: 15 residues. The CDR3 reads CASNDDSGIDSPLHF. In DNA form, the CDR3 reads TGTGCCAGCAATGACGACAGCGGGATTGATTCACCCCTCCACTTT.

In its sample, this clone was seen a few times. The J gene is TRBJ2-4, the V gene TRBV2; TRBD2 aligns across 7 bases. There are 15 residues in the CDR3. In germline, CDR1 is SNHLY, CDR2 FYNNEI. Trimming at V came to 6 bases and at J to 0 bases, leaving 5 bases not matched to a gene. Here the CDR3 DNA reads TGTGCCAGCAGGGCGGGGGACCTAGCCAAAAACATTCAGTACTTC. Its translation is CASRAGDLAKNIQYF.

This chain joins TRBV6-6 and TRBJ1-2; D is uncertain. The CDR3 has 12 amino acids. Trimming pared 6 bases from V and 1 base from J, leaving 6 bases between. Germline V CDR1 and CDR2: MNHNY, SVGAGI (reference sequence). CDR3 bases: TGTGCCAGCAGAGGGTATAACTATGGCTACACCTTC. It codes for CASRGYNYGYTF.

This clone was picked up a small number of times. The chain couples TRBV27 to TRBJ1-4; possibly TRBD1 for D (6 bases). The germline V gene has CDR1 MNHEY and CDR2 SMNVEV (reference sequence). Trimming shortened V by 6 bases and J by 7 bases, and 12 bases separated the two germline ends. The CDR3 totals 13 residues. The CDR3 DNA is TGTGCCAGCAGAGGGGGGCTGGGTGAAAAACTGTTTTTT. This gives the protein CASRGGLGEKLFF.

The CDR3 sequence is CASSVKTGGRGGYTF. DNA for the CDR3: TGTGCCAGCAGTGTAAAGACAGGGGGACGGGGTGGCTACACCTTC. V is TRBV27 and J is TRBJ1-2; 9 bases map to TRBD1. The junction had 11 bases not matched to a gene; V was cut back by 5 bases and J by 7 bases. CDR1 MNHEY and CDR2 SMNVEV come from the germline V gene (reference sequence). This CDR3 contains 15 residues.

This clone showed up many times. The chain has TRBV2 and TRBJ2-3, with D tentatively TRBD1 or TRBD2 (5 bases each). The CDR3 runs 15 residues. Trimming shortened V by 11 bases and J by 0 bases, and 18 bases separated the two germline ends. Per the germline V gene, CDR1 is SNHLY and CDR2 is FYNNEI. CDR3 sequence (DNA): TGTGCCGTCATACGAGGGGCTAAAAGCACAGATACGCAGTATTTT. As protein: CAVIRGAKSTDTQYF.

The rearrangement joins TRBV7-9 to TRBJ2-2, with unresolved D. Germline loops: CDR1 SEHNR, CDR2 FQNEAQ (reference sequence). This CDR3 comprises 14 residues. Deletions cut 7 bases from V and 0 bases from J, with 9 bases between. The CDR3, as DNA: TGTGCCAGCAAACCGGCAGCGAACACCGGGGAGCTGTTTTTT. This codes for CASKPAANTGELFF.

This clone was seen a handful of times. The chain recombines TRBV18 with TRBJ2-1, with 9 bases fitting TRBD2. Germline loops: CDR1 KGHSH, CDR2 LQKENI. Trimming cost V 4 bases and J 6 bases; bases outside gene matches: 7. The CDR3 spans 15 residues. The CDR3 nucleotides read TGTGCCAGCTCACTTTCGGCGGGGGGGTCCAATGAGCAGTTCTTC. Translating gives CASSLSAGGSNEQFF.

This clone was observed once. This rearrangement joins TRBV5-1 to TRBJ2-2; tentatively, D is TRBD2 (5 bases). This CDR3 contains 16 residues. The ends were cut back, 4 bases at V and 1 base at J, with 14 bases in the middle. Per the germline V gene, CDR1 is SGHRS and CDR2 is YFSETQ. The CDR3 loop reads CASSRTVPENTGELFF. CDR3 sequence (DNA): TGCGCCAGCAGCAGGACTGTCCCAGAGAACACCGGGGAGCTGTTTTTT. The full variable domain, completed using reference TRBV5-1 and TRBJ2-2, is KAGVTQTPRYLIKTRGQQVTLSCSPISGHRSVSWYQQTPGQGLQFLFEYFSETQRNKGNFPGRFSGRQFSNSRSEMNVSTLELGDSALYLCASSRTVPENTGELFFGEGSRLTVL.

This sequence joins TRBV4-2 and TRBJ2-7; TRBD1 might be the D (5 bases). The germline gives CDR1 LGHNA, CDR2 YNFKEQ. Trimming pared 1 base from V and 2 bases from J, leaving 12 bases between. The CDR3 is 15 amino acids. The CDR3 DNA is TGTGCCAGCAGCCAAGGAGACAGCTTCCCCTACGAGCAGTACTTC. Its protein product is CASSQGDSFPYEQYF.

This clone was found a few times. A much more abundant neighbour one base away suggests this may be a read error. This chain's CDR3 is CASSSNTGELFF. DNA of the CDR3: TGTGCCAGCAGCTCGAACACCGGGGAGCTGTTTTTT. This rearrangement joins TRBV11-3 to TRBJ2-2; D gene unclear. This CDR3 region has 12 residues. Trimming shortened V by 4 bases and J by 0 bases, and 0 bases separated the two germline ends. CDR1 is SGHNT and CDR2 is YENEEA in the germline V gene.

CDR3 in DNA: TGTGCCAGCAGCCCCACATCGTCAATTTACGAGCAGTACTTC. Translation gives CASSPTSSIYEQYF. The chain combines TRBV5-6 with TRBJ2-7; unclear D gene. This CDR3 region has 14 residues. Per germline, CDR1 SGHDT and CDR2 YYEEEE. V was shortened by 4 bases and J by 4 bases, with 15 bases between the two germline ends.

This clone was counted many times. The chain is built from TRBV5-6 and TRBJ1-2, with 8 nucleotides matching TRBD1. Germline loops: CDR1 SGHDT, CDR2 YYEEEE. The CDR3 totals 13 residues. V shed 3 bases and J 3 bases; nucleotides not matched to a gene: 1. CDR3 protein: CASSWTGYYGYTF. The CDR3 DNA reads as TGTGCCAGCAGCTGGACAGGGTACTATGGCTACACCTTC.

V gene TRBV9 combines with J gene TRBJ2-5; D is unclear. The CDR3 runs 13 residues. In germline, CDR1 is SGDLS, CDR2 YYNGEE. The germline V and J ends were trimmed by 1 base and 1 base, with 5 bases remaining between them. CDR3 nucleotides: TGTGCCAGCAGCGTAAGTCCCCAAGAGACCCAGTACTTC. It encodes CASSVSPQETQYF. Looking up the rest from reference TRBV9 and TRBJ2-5 gives the full variable domain: DSGVTQTPKHLITATGQRVTLRCSPRSGDLSVYWYQQSLDQGLQFLIQYYNGEERAKGNILERFSAQQFPDLHSELNLSSLELGDSALYFCASSVSPQETQYFGPGTRLLVL.

The V gene is TRBV28, the J gene TRBJ1-3; D is unresolved. CDR3 length equals 14 residues. V was shortened by 6 bases and J by 1 base, with 10 bases between the two germline ends. Germline V lookup: CDR1 MDHEN, CDR2 SYDVKM. The CDR3: CASSVAGSGNTIYF. CDR3 in DNA: TGTGCCAGCAGCGTGGCGGGATCTGGAAACACCATATATTTT.

There are a few counts of this clone. CDR3 residues: CASSYLAAYNEQFF. As DNA, the CDR3 is TGTGCCAGCAGTTACCTCGCCGCCTACAATGAGCAGTTCTTC. The J gene is TRBJ2-1, the V gene TRBV6-5; D gene unclear. V shed 2 bases and J shed 2 bases, with 7 bases lying between them. Germline V CDR1 and CDR2: MNHEY, SVGAGI. This CDR3 is 14 amino acids long.

This clone was observed many times. The V and J genes are TRBV11-2 and TRBJ2-3; the D is unclear. CDR1 and CDR2 (germline): SGHAT, FQNNGV. This CDR3 is 12 amino acids long. Trimming left V 1 base short and J 4 bases short, with 3 bases between. This CDR3 reads CASSLGPDTQYF. CDR3 DNA sequence: TGTGCCAGCAGCTTAGGTCCAGATACGCAGTATTTT.